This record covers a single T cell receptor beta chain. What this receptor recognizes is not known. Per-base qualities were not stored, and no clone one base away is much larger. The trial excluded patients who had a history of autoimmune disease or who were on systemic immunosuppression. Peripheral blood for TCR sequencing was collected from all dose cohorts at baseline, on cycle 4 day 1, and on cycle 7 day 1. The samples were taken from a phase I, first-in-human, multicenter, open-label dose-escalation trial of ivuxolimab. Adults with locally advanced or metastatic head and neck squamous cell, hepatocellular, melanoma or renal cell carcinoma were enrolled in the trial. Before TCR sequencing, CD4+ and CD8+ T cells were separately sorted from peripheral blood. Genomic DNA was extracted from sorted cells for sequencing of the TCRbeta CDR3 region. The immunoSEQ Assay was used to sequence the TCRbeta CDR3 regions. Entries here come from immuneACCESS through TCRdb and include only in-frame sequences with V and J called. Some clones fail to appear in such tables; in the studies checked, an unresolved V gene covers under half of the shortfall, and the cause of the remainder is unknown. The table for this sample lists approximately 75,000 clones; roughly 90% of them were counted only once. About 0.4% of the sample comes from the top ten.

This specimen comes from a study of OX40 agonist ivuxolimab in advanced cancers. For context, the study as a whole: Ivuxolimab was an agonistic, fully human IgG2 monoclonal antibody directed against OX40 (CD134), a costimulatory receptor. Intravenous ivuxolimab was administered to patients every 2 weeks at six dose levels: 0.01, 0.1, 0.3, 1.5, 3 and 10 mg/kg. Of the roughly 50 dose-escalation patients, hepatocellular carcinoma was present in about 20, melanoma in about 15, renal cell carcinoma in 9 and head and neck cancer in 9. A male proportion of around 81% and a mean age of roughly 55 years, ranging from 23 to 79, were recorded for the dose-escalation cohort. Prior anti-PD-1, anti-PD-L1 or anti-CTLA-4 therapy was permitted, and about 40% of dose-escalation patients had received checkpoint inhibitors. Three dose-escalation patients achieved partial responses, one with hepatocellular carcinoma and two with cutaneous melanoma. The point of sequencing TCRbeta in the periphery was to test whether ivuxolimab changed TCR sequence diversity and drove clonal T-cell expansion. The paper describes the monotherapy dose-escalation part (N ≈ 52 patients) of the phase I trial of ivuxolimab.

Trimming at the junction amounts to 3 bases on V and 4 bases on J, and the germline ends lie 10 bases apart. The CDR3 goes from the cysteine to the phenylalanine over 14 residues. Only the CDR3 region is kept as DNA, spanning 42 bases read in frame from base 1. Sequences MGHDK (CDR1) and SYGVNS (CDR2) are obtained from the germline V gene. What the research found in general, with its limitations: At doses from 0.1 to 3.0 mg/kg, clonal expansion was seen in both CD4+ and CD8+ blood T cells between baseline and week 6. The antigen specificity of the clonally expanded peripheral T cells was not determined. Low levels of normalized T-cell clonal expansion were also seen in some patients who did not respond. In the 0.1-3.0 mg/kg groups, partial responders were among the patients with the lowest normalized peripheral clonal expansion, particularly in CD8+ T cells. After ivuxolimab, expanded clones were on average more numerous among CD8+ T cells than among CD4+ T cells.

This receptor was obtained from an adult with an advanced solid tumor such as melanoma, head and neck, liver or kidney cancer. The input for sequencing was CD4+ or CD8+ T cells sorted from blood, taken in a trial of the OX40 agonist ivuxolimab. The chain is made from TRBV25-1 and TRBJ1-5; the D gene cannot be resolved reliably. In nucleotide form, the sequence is TGTGCCAGCAGTGAGCCCGGCCCAAATCAGCCCCAGCATTTT. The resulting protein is CASSEPGPNQPQHF.